This passage covers 30 T cell receptor beta chains from one sample sequenced in a study of long-term antiretroviral therapy in people with HIV. Runs used v3.0 of the immunoSEQ assay and were done at survey level. Measured with immunoSEQ multiplex PCR; TCRdb has only the in-frame clones, and not every one. Seen here are 20,000 to 25,000 clones, approximately 88% observed once, and the top ten hold 8.8%. The specimen was unsorted PBMCs, collected 1.2 years after starting antiretroviral therapy. The receptors stem from a woman aged 40 to 50 with HIV.

V usage is TRBV5-4 and J usage is TRBJ2-3; a possible D gene is TRBD2 (5 bases). CDR3 size: 16 residues. In germline, CDR1 is SGHNT, CDR2 YYREEE (reference sequence). Trimming pared 0 bases from V and 0 bases from J, leaving 11 bases between. CDR3 protein: CASSLAGSTSTDTQYF. The CDR3 DNA reads as TGTGCCAGCAGCTTGGCGGGAAGTACTAGCACAGATACGCAGTATTTT.

This chain links TRBV27 with TRBJ2-7; D not certain. Trimming stripped 0 bases from V and 2 bases from J, with 5 bases between. Germline-derived CDR1 and CDR2 are MNHEY and SMNVEV (reference sequence). The CDR3 has 13 amino acids. The CDR3 DNA sequence: TGTGCCAGCAGTTTATCCGATCCCTACGAGCAGTACTTC. The encoded protein is CASSLSDPYEQYF.

V and J are TRBV28 and TRBJ2-7; 7 bases are shared with TRBD2. CDR3 size: 14 residues. The germline CDR1 and CDR2 sequences are MDHEN and SYDVKM. The V and J ends lost 2 bases and 4 bases, in that order; junction bases with no gene match: 5. DNA of the CDR3: TGTGCCAGCAGTTTAGGCGGGAGTAGGTACGAGCAGTACTTC. Its translation is CASSLGGSRYEQYF.

This chain connects TRBV10-3 to TRBJ2-1; 8 nucleotides align to TRBD1. CDR1 is ENHRY and CDR2 is SYGVKD in the germline V gene. The trim removed 4 bases at V and 9 bases at J, leaving 11 bases unmatched. The CDR3 covers 15 residues. The CDR3 nucleotides read TGTGCCATCAGTGGGAGGGCAGGGGGCCTTAGTGAGCAGTTCTTC. Translating it yields CAISGRAGGLSEQFF.

V is TRBV18 and J is TRBJ2-7; D is possibly TRBD1 (6 bases). Trimming cost V 3 bases and J 2 bases, with 14 bases left between them. The CDR3 has 15 amino acids. CDR1 is KGHSH, CDR2 LQKENI, per germline. In nucleotides, the CDR3 is TGTGCCAGCTCACCCACCTACAGGGTCACCTACGAGCAGTACTTC. Protein sequence: CASSPTYRVTYEQYF.

J is TRBJ2-7 and V is TRBV2; D remains unclear. Germline CDR1 is SNHLY and CDR2 is FYNNEI. This CDR3 has 13 amino acids. The V gene lost 3 bases and the J gene lost 3 bases, with 9 bases spanning the gap. The CDR3 spells CASSEGRNYEQYF. In DNA, the CDR3 is TGTGCCAGCAGTGAGGGCAGAAACTACGAGCAGTACTTC.

The chain joins TRBV6-5 to TRBJ2-3; maybe TRBD2 (6 bases). Germline values: CDR1 MNHEY, CDR2 SVGAGI. Trimming shortened V by 0 bases and J by 4 bases, and 11 bases separated the two germline ends. The CDR3 loop spans 15 amino acids. The CDR3 DNA sequence: TGTGCCAGCAGTTACTCGGGCCGCGGGGCAGATACGCAGTATTTT. The encoded protein is CASSYSGRGADTQYF.

The gene calls are TRBV11-2 and TRBJ2-7; 7 nucleotides align to TRBD1. J gave up 6 bases and V 5 bases, and 4 bases lay outside the gene matches. In germline, CDR1 is SGHAT, CDR2 FQNNGV. The CDR3 spans 12 residues. DNA for the CDR3: TGTGCCAGCAGCATTGACAGGGCCGAGCAGTACTTC. It specifies CASSIDRAEQYF. Full variable domain (rest looked up from reference TRBV11-2 and TRBJ2-7): EAGVAQSPRYKIIEKRQSVAFWCNPISGHATLYWYQQILGQGPKLLIQFQNNGVVDDSQLPKDRFSAERLKGVDSTLKIQPAKLEDSAVYLCASSIDRAEQYFGPGTRLTVT.

The V call is TRBV5-4, the J call TRBJ1-4; no definite D call. Germline V gene sequence: CDR1 SGHNT, CDR2 YYREEE (reference sequence). Trimming cost V 2 bases and J 8 bases, with 10 bases left between them. This CDR3 has 13 amino acids. CDR3 bases: TGTGCCAGCAGCTTTGGTGAGGGAGAAAAACTGTTTTTT. Encoded protein: CASSFGEGEKLFF.

The chain is built from TRBV5-4 and TRBJ2-5; TRBD1 matches at 7 bases. With V trimmed by 6 bases and J by 1 base, 6 bases remained unmatched. The CDR3 is 14 residues long. Germline CDR1 SGHNT, CDR2 YYREEE (reference sequence). This CDR3 reads CASNPGQSQETQYF. Here the CDR3 DNA reads TGTGCCAGCAACCCGGGACAGTCCCAAGAGACCCAGTACTTC.

This clone was seen more than once but under ten times. The chain has TRBV7-2 and TRBJ1-5; no definite D call. V lost 0 bases and J 2 bases, leaving 2 bases between the germline ends. The CDR3 covers 13 residues. Germline loops: CDR1 SGHTA, CDR2 FQGNSA. CDR3 region: CASSLARNQPQHF. The CDR3 nucleotides are TGTGCCAGCAGCTTAGCGCGCAATCAGCCCCAGCATTTT.

This chain links TRBV7-9 with TRBJ2-7; TRBD2 might be the D (5 bases). The V end was cut by 2 bases, the J end by 5 bases, with 10 bases between. This CDR3 comprises 13 residues. The V gene's germline CDR1 is SEHNR and CDR2 FQNEAQ (reference sequence). This chain's CDR3 is CASSLNGENEQYF. CDR3 sequence (DNA): TGTGCCAGCAGCTTAAACGGGGAGAACGAGCAGTACTTC.

The rearrangement uses TRBV27 and TRBJ2-1; 7 bases agree with TRBD2. The ends lost 6 bases at V and 0 bases at J; junction bases unmatched: 8. CDR1 is MNHEY, CDR2 SMNVEV, per germline (reference sequence). There are 16 residues in the CDR3. The CDR3 sequence: CASRISLADSYNEQFF. CDR3 bases: TGTGCCAGCAGGATCAGCCTAGCGGACTCCTACAATGAGCAGTTCTTC.

This rearrangement joins TRBV18 to TRBJ2-7; D is unresolved. Germline CDR1 is KGHSH and CDR2 is LQKENI. The CDR3 spans 13 residues. Trimming stripped 2 bases from V and 2 bases from J, with 7 bases between. The CDR3: CASSPIGTYEQYF. CDR3 DNA sequence: TGTGCCAGCTCACCAATAGGAACCTACGAGCAGTACTTC.

The CDR3 here is CASSPGTSGPSSYNEQFF. In DNA, the CDR3 is TGTGCCAGCAGTCCGGGGACTAGCGGACCCAGCTCCTACAATGAGCAGTTCTTC. The V gene is TRBV7-9, the J gene TRBJ2-1; 11 bases map to TRBD2. After removal of 6 bases from V and 0 bases from J, the junction contained 10 bases not matched to a gene. The germline gives CDR1 SEHNR, CDR2 FQNEAQ (reference sequence). This CDR3 has 18 residues.

The chain couples TRBV9 to TRBJ1-5; no clear D. The CDR3 consists of 13 residues. Germline-derived CDR1 and CDR2 are SGDLS and YYNGEE. Trimming removed 2 bases at V and 6 bases at J, with 9 bases between. The CDR3 coding sequence is TGTGCCAGCAGCGTGGATTGGGCTCAGCCCCAGCATTTT. This sequence encodes CASSVDWAQPQHF.

The chain recombines TRBV5-1 with TRBJ2-7, with D unresolved. Germline V CDR1 and CDR2: SGHRS, YFSETQ. V was clipped by 0 bases and J by 2 bases, with 3 bases between them. The CDR3 length is 12 residues. DNA for the CDR3: TGCGCCAGCAGCTTGGACACCTACGAGCAGTACTTC. This sequence encodes CASSLDTYEQYF. Using reference TRBV5-1 and TRBJ2-7 for the parts outside the CDR3, the full variable domain is KAGVTQTPRYLIKTRGQQVTLSCSPISGHRSVSWYQQTPGQGLQFLFEYFSETQRNKGNFPGRFSGRQFSNSRSEMNVSTLELGDSALYLCASSLDTYEQYFGPGTRLTVT.

DNA of the CDR3: TGCGCCAGCAGTCCGCTACAGTATACCTACGAGCAGTACTTC. Translated, it gives CASSPLQYTYEQYF. The chain has TRBV5-1 and TRBJ2-7; D unresolved. Trimming took off 5 bases at V and 2 bases at J, with 14 bases between the two ends. Germline lookup yields CDR1 SGHRS and CDR2 YFSETQ. The CDR3 has 14 residues.

The chain carries TRBV9 and TRBJ2-2; TRBD2 is a possible D gene (6 bases). CDR3 length: 18 residues. CDR1 and CDR2 from the germline V gene are SGDLS and YYNGEE. V lost 3 bases and J 7 bases, leaving 25 bases between the germline ends. The CDR3 bases are TGTGCCAGCAGCGCCCACCCCGGGGGTGGGGCGTGGAACGGGGAGCTGTTTTTT. Translation: CASSAHPGGGAWNGELFF.

The J gene is TRBJ1-1, the V gene TRBV19; D remains unclear. With 3 bases removed from V and 4 bases from J, the gap between germline ends came to 21 bases. This CDR3 is built from 17 residues. Looked up from germline, CDR1 is LNHDA and CDR2 is SQIVND (reference sequence). The CDR3 DNA follows: TGTGCCAGTAGTATCTCTCTATGGGTTTCAGAGGGCACTGAAGCTTTCTTT. It yields the protein CASSISLWVSEGTEAFF.

The CDR3: CASSVRIGELFF. CDR3 in DNA: TGCGCCAGCAGTGTTAGGATCGGGGAGCTGTTTTTT. The V and J genes are TRBV10-2 and TRBJ2-2; unclear D gene. Germline lookup yields CDR1 WSHSY and CDR2 SAAADI. This CDR3 is built from 12 residues. Trimming removed 4 bases from V and 7 bases from J, with 7 bases in between.

The V gene is TRBV4-1, the J gene TRBJ2-1; weak D call: TRBD2 (6 bases). The CDR3 is 17 amino acids. V lost 3 bases and J lost 0, with 15 bases in between. CDR1 is MGHRA and CDR2 is YSYEKL in the germline V gene. CDR3 bases: TGCGCCAGCAGCCAGCCAAGACTAGTTCGCTCCTACAATGAGCAGTTCTTC. This encodes CASSQPRLVRSYNEQFF.

A single count supports this clone. The gene calls are TRBV18 and TRBJ2-4; D gene uncertain. The CDR3 is made up of 14 amino acids. Germline CDR1 is KGHSH and CDR2 is LQKENI. With 3 bases removed from V and 5 bases from J, the gap between germline ends came to 11 bases. Here the CDR3 reads CASSPQDGENIQYF. CDR3 nucleotides: TGTGCCAGCTCACCCCAGGACGGAGAAAACATTCAGTACTTC.

The V and J genes are TRBV11-2 and TRBJ2-3; 8 positions match TRBD1. CDR1 is SGHAT, CDR2 FQNNGV, per germline. The ends lost 1 base at V and 2 bases at J; junction bases unmatched: 5. The length of the CDR3 is 16 residues. The CDR3 nucleotides read TGTGCCAGCAGCTTAGTTCGGACAGGGATCACAGATACGCAGTATTTT. This gives the protein CASSLVRTGITDTQYF.

By proportion, this clone is medium-sized. The rearrangement links TRBV27 to TRBJ2-7; D is perhaps TRBD2 (6 bases). V was clipped by 2 bases and J by 2 bases, with 13 bases between them. The CDR3 is 15 residues long. Germline assignment: CDR1 MNHEY and CDR2 SMNVEV (reference sequence). As DNA, the CDR3 is TGTGCCAGCAGTTTAGGAGGGCTGATACCCTACGAGCAGTACTTC. Encoded protein: CASSLGGLIPYEQYF.

This chain links TRBV7-2 with TRBJ2-5, with 11 bases that match TRBD2. The junction had 8 bases not matched to a gene; V was cut back by 3 bases and J by 5 bases. The CDR3 totals 16 residues. Per the germline V gene, CDR1 is SGHTA and CDR2 is FQGNSA. The chain's CDR3 is CASSFRLAGLSETQYF. The CDR3 DNA sequence: TGTGCCAGCAGCTTCAGACTAGCGGGACTCTCGGAGACCCAGTACTTC.

The CDR3 reads CASSVARRGNEQFF. The CDR3 bases are TGTGCCAGCAGCGTAGCCCGGAGGGGCAATGAGCAGTTCTTC. This chain links TRBV9 with TRBJ2-1; D perhaps matches TRBD2 (6 bases). With 0 bases removed from V and 6 bases from J, the gap between germline ends came to 10 bases. Germline V gene data show CDR1 as SGDLS and CDR2 as YYNGEE. The CDR3 consists of 14 residues.

The CDR3 reads CASSLGYQGTDTQYF. The CDR3 nucleotides read TGTGCCAGCAGCCTTGGGTACCAGGGGACAGATACGCAGTATTTT. The rearrangement uses TRBV14 and TRBJ2-3, with D possibly being TRBD1 (6 bases). There are 15 residues in the CDR3. CDR1 is SGHDN and CDR2 is FVKESK in the germline V gene. V was trimmed by 4 bases and J by 3 bases, leaving 14 bases between them. The whole variable domain, filled in from reference TRBV14 and TRBJ2-3, reads EAGVTQFPSHSVIEKGQTVTLRCDPISGHDNLYWYRRVMGKEIKFLLHFVKESKQDESGMPNNRFLAERTGGTYSTLKVQPAELEDSGVYFCASSLGYQGTDTQYFGPGTRLTVL.

The CDR3 loop is CASSRDREMLFF. The CDR3, as DNA: TGTGCCAGCAGTCGGGACAGGGAGATGCTGTTTTTT. The gene calls are TRBV6-5 and TRBJ1-4, with 9 bases lining up with TRBD1. Germline assignment: CDR1 MNHEY and CDR2 SVGAGI. The length of the CDR3 is 12 residues. Trimming cost V 5 bases and J 14 bases; bases outside gene matches: 6.

The chain combines TRBV25-1 with TRBJ1-1; D remains unclear. The V end was cut by 1 base, the J end by 6 bases, with 9 bases between. Looked up from germline, CDR1 is MGHDK and CDR2 is SYGVNS. CDR3 length equals 13 residues. Here the CDR3 DNA reads TGTGCCAGCAGTGAATGGTCCGACGCTGAAGCTTTCTTT. This codes for CASSEWSDAEAFF.